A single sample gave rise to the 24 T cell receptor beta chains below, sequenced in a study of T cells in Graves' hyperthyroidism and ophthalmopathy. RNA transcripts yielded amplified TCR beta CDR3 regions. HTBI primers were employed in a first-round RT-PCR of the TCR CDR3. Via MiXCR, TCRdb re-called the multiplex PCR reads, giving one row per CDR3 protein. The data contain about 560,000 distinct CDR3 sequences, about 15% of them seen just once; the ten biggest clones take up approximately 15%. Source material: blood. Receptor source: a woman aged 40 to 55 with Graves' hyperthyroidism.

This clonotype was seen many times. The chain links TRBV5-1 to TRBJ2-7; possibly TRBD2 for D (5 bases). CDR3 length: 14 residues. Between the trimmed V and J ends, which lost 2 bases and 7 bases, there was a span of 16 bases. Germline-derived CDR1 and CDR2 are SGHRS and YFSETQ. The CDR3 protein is CASSFDGLAREQYF. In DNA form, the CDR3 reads TGCGCCAGCAGCTTCGATGGATTAGCGAGGGAGCAGTACTTC.

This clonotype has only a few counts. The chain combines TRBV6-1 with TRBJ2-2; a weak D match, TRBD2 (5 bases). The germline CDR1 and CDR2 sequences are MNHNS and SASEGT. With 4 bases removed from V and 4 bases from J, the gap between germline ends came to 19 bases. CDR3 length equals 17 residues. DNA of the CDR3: TGTGCCAGCAGTGGGACGCACGGGGTAACCCTCACCGGGGAGCTGTTTTTT. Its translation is CASSGTHGVTLTGELFF.

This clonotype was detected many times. This chain's CDR3 is CSASSGRMGNEQFF. The CDR3 bases are TGCAGTGCTTCTAGCGGGAGGATGGGCAATGAGCAGTTCTTC. This sequence joins TRBV20-1 and TRBJ2-1, with 11 bases that match TRBD2. Germline-derived CDR1 and CDR2 are DFQATT and SNEGSKA (reference sequence). The V segment lost 5 bases and the J segment 6 bases; nucleotides outside the gene matches: 6. The CDR3 consists of 14 residues.

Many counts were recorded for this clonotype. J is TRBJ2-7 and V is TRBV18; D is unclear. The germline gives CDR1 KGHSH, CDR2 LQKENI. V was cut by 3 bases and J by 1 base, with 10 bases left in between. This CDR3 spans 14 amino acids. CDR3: CASSPRMESYEQYF. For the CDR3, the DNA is TGTGCCAGCTCACCCCGCATGGAATCCTACGAGCAGTACTTC.

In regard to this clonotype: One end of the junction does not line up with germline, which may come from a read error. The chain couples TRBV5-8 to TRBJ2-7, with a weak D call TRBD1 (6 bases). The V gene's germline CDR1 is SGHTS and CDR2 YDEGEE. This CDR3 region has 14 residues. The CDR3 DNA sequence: TGCGCCAGCAGCACCGGGGCAGGGGCCTACGAGCAGTACTTC. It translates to CASSTGAGAYEQYF.

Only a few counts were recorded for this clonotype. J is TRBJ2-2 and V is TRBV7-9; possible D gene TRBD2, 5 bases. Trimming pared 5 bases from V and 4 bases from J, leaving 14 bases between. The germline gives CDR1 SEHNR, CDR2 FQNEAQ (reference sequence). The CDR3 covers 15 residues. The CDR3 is CASSPGFEGTGELFF. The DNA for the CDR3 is TGTGCCAGCAGCCCGGGTTTCGAGGGCACCGGGGAGCTGTTTTTT. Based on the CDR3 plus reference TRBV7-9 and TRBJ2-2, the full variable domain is DTGVSQNPRHKITKRGQNVTFRCDPISEHNRLYWYRQTLGQGPEFLTYFQNEAQLEKSRLLSDRFSAERPKGSFSTLEIQRTEQGDSAMYLCASSPGFEGTGELFFGEGSRLTVL.

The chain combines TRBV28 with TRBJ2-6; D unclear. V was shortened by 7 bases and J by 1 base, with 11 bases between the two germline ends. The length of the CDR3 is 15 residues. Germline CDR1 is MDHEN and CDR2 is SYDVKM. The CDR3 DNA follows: TGTGCCAGCACTTCACCCGGATCTGGGGCCAACGTCCTGACTTTC. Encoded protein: CASTSPGSGANVLTF.

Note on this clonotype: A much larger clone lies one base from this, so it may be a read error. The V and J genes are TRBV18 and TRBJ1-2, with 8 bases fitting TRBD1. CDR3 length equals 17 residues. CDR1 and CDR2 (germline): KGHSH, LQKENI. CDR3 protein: CASSPPISRGLGYGHTF. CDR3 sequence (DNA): TGTGCCAGCTCACCACCCATCTCCAGGGGGCTCGGCTATGGCCACACCTTC.

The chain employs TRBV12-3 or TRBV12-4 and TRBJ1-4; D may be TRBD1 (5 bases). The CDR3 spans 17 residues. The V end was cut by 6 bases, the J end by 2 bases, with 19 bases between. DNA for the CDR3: TGTGCCAGCAGAGCCCGGGGACTCAAGGGTACTAATGAAAAACTGTTTTTT. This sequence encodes CASRARGLKGTNEKLFF.

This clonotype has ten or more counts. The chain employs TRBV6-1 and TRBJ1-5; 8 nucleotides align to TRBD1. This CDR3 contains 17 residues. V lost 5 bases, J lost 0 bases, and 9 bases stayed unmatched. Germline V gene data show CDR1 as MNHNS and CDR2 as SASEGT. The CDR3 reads CASSPGQGSDSNQPQHF. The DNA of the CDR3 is TGTGCCAGCAGTCCCGGACAGGGCTCTGATAGCAATCAGCCCCAGCATTTT.

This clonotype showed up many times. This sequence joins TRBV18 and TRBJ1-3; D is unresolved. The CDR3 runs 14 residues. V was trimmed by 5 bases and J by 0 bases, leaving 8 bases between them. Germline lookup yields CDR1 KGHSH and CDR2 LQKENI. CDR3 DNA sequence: TGTGCCAGCTCAGGAGGCTCCTCTGGAAACACCATATATTTT. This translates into CASSGGSSGNTIYF.

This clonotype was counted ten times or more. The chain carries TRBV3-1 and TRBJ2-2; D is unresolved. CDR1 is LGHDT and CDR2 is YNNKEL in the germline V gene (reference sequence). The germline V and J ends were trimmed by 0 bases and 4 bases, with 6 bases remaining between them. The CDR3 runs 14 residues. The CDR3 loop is CASSQDLTTGELFF. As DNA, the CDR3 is TGTGCCAGCAGCCAAGACCTAACCACCGGGGAGCTGTTTTTT. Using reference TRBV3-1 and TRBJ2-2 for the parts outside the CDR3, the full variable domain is DTAVSQTPKYLVTQMGNDKSIKCEQNLGHDTMYWYKQDSKKFLKIMFSYNNKELIINETVPNRFSPKSPDKAHLNLHINSLELGDSAVYFCASSQDLTTGELFFGEGSRLTVL.

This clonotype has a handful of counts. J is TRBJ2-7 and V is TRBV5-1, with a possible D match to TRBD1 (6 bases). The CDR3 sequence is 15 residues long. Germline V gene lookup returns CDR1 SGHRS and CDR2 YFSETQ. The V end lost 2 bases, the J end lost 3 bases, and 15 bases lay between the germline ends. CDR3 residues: CASSLQGSSDYEQYF. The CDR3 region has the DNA TGCGCCAGCAGCTTACAGGGATCATCAGACTACGAGCAGTACTTC.

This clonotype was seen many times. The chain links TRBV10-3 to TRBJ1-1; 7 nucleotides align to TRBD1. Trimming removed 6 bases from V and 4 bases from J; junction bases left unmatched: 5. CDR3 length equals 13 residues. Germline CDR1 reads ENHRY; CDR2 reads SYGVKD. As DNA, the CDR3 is TGTGCCATCAGGGAGACAGGGAGCACTGAAGCTTTCTTT. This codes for CAIRETGSTEAFF.

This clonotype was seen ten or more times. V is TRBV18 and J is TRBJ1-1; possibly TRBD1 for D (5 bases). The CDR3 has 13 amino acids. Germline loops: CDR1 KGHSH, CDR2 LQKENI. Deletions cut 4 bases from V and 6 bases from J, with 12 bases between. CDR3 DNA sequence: TGTGCCAGCTCACGAACGGGGACTCCTGAAGCTTTCTTT. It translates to CASSRTGTPEAFF.

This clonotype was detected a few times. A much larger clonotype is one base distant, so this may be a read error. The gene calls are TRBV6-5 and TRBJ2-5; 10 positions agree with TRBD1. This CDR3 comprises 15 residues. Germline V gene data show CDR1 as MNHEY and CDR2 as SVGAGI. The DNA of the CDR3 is TGTGCCAGCAGTTCCCTCGGGACAGGGGAAGAGGCCCAGTACTTC. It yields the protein CASSSLGTGEEAQYF.

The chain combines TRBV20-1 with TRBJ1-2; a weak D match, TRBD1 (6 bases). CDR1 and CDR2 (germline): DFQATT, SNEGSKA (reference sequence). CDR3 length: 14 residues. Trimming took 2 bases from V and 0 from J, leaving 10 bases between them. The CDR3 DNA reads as TGCAGTGCTAGAAACAGGGTTGCTAACTATGGCTACACCTTC. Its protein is CSARNRVANYGYTF.

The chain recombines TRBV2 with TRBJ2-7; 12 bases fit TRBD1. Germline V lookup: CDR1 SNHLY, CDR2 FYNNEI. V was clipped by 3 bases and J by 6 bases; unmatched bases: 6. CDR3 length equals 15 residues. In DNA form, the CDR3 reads TGTGCCAGCAGTGACGGGGACAGGGGGCTGAGCGAGCAGTACTTC. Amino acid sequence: CASSDGDRGLSEQYF.

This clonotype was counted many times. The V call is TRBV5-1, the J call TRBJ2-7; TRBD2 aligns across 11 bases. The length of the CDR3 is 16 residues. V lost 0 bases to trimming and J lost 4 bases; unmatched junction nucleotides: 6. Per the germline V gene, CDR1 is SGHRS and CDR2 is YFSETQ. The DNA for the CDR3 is TGCGCCAGCAGCTTGGAGGGGGCTAGCGGGGGGTACGAGCAGTACTTC. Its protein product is CASSLEGASGGYEQYF. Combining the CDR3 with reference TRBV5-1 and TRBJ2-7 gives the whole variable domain KAGVTQTPRYLIKTRGQQVTLSCSPISGHRSVSWYQQTPGQGLQFLFEYFSETQRNKGNFPGRFSGRQFSNSRSEMNVSTLELGDSALYLCASSLEGASGGYEQYFGPGTRLTVT.

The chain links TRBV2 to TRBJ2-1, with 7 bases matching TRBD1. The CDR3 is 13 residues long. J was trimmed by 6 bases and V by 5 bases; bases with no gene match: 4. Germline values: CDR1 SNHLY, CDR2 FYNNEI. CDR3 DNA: TGTGCCAGCAGTAGGGACAGCGGCAATGAGCAGTTCTTC. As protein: CASSRDSGNEQFF.

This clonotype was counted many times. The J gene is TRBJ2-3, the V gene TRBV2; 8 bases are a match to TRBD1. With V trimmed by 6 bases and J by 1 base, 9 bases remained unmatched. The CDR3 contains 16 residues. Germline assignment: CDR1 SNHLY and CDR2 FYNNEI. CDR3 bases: TGTGCCAGCAGCCTGGACAGGGACCTTGGCACAGATACGCAGTATTTT. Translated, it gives CASSLDRDLGTDTQYF.

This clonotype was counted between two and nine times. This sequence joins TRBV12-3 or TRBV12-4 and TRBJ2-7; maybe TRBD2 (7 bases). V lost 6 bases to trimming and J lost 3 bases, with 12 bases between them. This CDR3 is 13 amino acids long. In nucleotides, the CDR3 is TGTGCCAGCAGAGCGGGACAACGCTACGAGCAGTACTTC. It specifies CASRAGQRYEQYF.

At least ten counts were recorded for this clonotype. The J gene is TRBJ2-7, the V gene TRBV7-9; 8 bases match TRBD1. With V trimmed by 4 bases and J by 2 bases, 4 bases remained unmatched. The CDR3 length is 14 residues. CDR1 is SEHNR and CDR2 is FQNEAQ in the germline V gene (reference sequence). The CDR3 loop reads CASSSGQVPYEQYF. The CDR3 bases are TGTGCCAGCAGCTCGGGACAGGTTCCCTACGAGCAGTACTTC.

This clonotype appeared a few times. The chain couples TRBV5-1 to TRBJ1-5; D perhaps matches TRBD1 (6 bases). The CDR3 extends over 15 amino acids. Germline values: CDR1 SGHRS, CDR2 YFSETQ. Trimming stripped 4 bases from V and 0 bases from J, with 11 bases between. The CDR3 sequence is CASSPEDSSNQPQHF. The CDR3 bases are TGCGCCAGCAGCCCGGAGGACAGTAGCAATCAGCCCCAGCATTTT.